Below are 3 T cell receptor beta chains sequenced from a single sample in a study of long-term antiretroviral therapy in people with HIV. A v3.0 immunoSEQ assay was performed at survey level. Profiled with immunoSEQ multiplex PCR; TCRdb holds only in-frame clones, not every one. The sample shows just under 40,000 clones, around 88% of them seen only once. The specimen comprised unsorted PBMCs, sampled just before starting antiretroviral therapy. The receptors were sampled from a woman under 30 with HIV.

This clone has a single count. The chain carries TRBV4-3 and TRBJ2-7; TRBD1 or TRBD2 may be the D gene (6 bases each). The germline V gene has CDR1 LGHNA and CDR2 YSLEER. The CDR3 consists of 17 residues. V was cut by 3 bases and J by 1 base, with 19 bases left in between. For the CDR3, the DNA is TGCGCCAGCAGCCAGGAAAGTGGTAGGGGGAGGTCCTACGAGCAGTACTTC. Protein: CASSQESGRGRSYEQYF.

The rearrangement joins TRBV5-4 to TRBJ1-2; D is perhaps TRBD1 (6 bases). The germline CDR1 and CDR2 sequences are SGHNT and YYREEE (reference sequence). The CDR3 has 14 residues. Trimming removed 1 base at V and 5 bases at J, with 12 bases between. CDR3 DNA sequence: TGTGCCAGCAGCTTGCGGGGACAACGGTATGGCTACACCTTC. It encodes CASSLRGQRYGYTF.

The chain uses TRBV10-3 and TRBJ1-4; D remains ambiguous. From germline, CDR1 is ENHRY and CDR2 SYGVKD. With 3 bases removed from V and 8 bases from J, the gap between germline ends came to 13 bases. This CDR3 has 14 amino acids. The CDR3 DNA reads as TGTGCCATCAGTGAACCCGGGCGGGGAGAAAAACTGTTTTTT. Its protein is CAISEPGRGEKLFF.